These 2 T cell receptor beta chains originate from one sample sequenced in a study of immune reconstitution after stem cell transplant in scleroderma. Each CDR3 protein gets one entry after TCRdb re-called the RT-PCR reads with MiXCR. The sample shows about 2,200 distinct CDR3 sequences, 11% of them seen only once. The specimen was obtained before or after autologous hematopoietic stem cell transplantation (not recorded which). The source is a female donor with systemic sclerosis.

In this sample, this clonotype is large. The J gene is TRBJ1-5, the V gene TRBV20-1; D is possibly TRBD1 (5 bases). Trimming took off 0 bases at V and 1 base at J, with 7 bases between the two ends. This CDR3 is 14 amino acids long. CDR1 DFQATT and CDR2 SNEGSKA come from the germline V gene (reference sequence). CDR3: CSARDSGSNQPQHF. In nucleotides, the CDR3 is TGCAGTGCTAGAGATTCAGGGAGCAATCAGCCCCAGCATTTT.

By its share, this clonotype is medium-sized. The CDR3 DNA sequence: TGTGCCAGCAGTTTAGCAGGCTGGGTAGCAGGAGCCCGCATGAACACTGAAGCTTTCTTT. Encoded protein: CASSLAGWVAGARMNTEAFF. The rearrangement links TRBV12-3 or TRBV12-4 to TRBJ1-1; no firm D call. V lost 0 bases and J lost 0, with 23 bases in between. The CDR3 spans 20 residues.